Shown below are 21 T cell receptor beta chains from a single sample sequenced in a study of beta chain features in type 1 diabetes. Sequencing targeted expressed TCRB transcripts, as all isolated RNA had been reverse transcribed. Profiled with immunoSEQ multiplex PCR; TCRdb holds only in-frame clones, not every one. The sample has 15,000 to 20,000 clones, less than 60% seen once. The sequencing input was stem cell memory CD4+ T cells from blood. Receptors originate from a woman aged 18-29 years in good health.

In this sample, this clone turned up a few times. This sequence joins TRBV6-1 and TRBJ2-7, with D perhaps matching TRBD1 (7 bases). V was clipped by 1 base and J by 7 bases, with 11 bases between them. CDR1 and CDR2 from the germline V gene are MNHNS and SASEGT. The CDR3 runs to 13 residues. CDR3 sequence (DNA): TGTGCCAGCAGTGAAGTCGCAGGGGGGGAGCAGTACTTC. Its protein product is CASSEVAGGEQYF.

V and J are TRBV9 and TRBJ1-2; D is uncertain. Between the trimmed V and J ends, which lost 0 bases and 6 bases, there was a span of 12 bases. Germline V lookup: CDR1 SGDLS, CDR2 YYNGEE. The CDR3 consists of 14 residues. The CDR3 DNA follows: TGTGCCAGCAGCGTAGAGCTTGGACTGAATGGCTACACCTTC. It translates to CASSVELGLNGYTF.

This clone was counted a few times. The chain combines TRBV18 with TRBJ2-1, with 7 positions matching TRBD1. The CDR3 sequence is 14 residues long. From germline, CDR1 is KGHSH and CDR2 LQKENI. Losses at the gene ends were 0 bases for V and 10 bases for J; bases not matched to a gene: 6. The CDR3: CASSPPGQAGEQFF. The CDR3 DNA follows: TGTGCCAGCTCACCACCTGGACAGGCCGGGGAGCAGTTCTTC.

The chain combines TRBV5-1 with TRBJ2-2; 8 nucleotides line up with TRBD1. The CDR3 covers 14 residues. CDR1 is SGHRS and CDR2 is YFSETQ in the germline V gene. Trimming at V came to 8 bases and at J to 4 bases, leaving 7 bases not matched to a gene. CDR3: CASTGTGFTGELFF. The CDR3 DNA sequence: TGCGCCAGTACCGGGACAGGTTTCACCGGGGAGCTGTTTTTT.

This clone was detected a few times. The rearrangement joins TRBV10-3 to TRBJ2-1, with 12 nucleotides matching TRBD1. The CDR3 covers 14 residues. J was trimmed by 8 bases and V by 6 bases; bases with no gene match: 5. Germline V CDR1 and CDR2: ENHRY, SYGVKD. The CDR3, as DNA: TGTGCCATCAGCCCGGGACAGGGGGCGGATGAGCAGTTCTTC. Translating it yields CAISPGQGADEQFF.

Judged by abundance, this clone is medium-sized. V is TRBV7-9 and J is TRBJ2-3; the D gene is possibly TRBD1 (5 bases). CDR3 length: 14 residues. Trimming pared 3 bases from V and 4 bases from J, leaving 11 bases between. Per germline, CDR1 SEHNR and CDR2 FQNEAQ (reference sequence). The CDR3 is CASSFRDGADTQYF. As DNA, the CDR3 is TGTGCCAGCAGCTTCAGGGATGGGGCAGATACGCAGTATTTT.

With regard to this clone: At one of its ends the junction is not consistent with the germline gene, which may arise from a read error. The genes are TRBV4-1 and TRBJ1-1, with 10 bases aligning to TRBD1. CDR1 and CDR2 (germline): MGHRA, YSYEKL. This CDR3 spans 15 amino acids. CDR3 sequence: CASSPQGQGRTEAFF. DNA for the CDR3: TGTGCCAGCAGCCCGCAGGGACAGGGGAGGACTGAAGCTTTCTTT.

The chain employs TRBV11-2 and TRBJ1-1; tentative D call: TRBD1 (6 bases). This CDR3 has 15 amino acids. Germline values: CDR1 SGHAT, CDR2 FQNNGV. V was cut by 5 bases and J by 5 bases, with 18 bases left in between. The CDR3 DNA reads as TGTGCCAGCAGCCGAGTTGGCACAGGGCGTACTGAAGCTTTCTTT. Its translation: CASSRVGTGRTEAFF.

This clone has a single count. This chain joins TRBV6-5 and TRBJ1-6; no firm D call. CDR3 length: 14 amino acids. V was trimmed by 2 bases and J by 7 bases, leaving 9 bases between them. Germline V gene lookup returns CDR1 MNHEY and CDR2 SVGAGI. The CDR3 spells CASSYRDKNSPLHF. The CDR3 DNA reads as TGTGCCAGCAGTTACCGTGACAAGAATTCACCCCTCCACTTT.

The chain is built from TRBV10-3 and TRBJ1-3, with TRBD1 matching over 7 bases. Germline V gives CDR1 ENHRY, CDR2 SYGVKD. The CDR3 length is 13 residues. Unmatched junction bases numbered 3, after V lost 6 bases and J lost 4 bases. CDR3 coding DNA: TGTGCCATCAGCGGGACAGAAGGAAACACCATATATTTT. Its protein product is CAISGTEGNTIYF.

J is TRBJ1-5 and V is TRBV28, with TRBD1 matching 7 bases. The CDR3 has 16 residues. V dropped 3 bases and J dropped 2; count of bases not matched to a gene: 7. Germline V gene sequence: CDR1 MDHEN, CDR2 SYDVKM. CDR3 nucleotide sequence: TGTGCCAGCAGTTTTAGGGCAGGGGGAGGCAATCAGCCCCAGCATTTT. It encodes CASSFRAGGGNQPQHF.

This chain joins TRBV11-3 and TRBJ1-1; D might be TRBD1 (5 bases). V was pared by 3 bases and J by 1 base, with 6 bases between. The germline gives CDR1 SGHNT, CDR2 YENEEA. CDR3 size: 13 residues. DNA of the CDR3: TGTGCCAGCAGCTTGGGGGGGAACACTGAAGCTTTCTTT. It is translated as CASSLGGNTEAFF. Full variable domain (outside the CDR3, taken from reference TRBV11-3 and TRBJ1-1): EAGVVQSPRYKIIEKKQPVAFWCNPISGHNTLYWYLQNLGQGPELLIRYENEEAVDDSQLPKDRFSAERLKGVDSTLKIQPAELGDSAVYLCASSLGGNTEAFFGQGTRLTVV.

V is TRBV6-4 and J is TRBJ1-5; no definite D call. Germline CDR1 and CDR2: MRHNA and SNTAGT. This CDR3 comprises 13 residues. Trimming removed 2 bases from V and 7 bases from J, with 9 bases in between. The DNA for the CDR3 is TGTGCCAGCAGTGACCACGCGGGGCAGCCCCAGCATTTT. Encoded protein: CASSDHAGQPQHF.

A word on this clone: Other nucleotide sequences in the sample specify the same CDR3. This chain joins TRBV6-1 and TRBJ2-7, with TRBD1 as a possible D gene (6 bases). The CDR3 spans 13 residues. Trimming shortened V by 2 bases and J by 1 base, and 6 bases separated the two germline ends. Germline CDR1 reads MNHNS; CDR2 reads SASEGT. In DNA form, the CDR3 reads TGTGCCAGCAGTGAACAGGGGTCCTACGAGCAGTACTTC. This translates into CASSEQGSYEQYF.

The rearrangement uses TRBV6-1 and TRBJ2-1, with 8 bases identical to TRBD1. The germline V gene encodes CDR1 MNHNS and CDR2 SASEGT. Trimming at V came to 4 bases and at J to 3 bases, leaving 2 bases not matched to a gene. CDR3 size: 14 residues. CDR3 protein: CASSGQGIYNEQFF. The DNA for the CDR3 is TGTGCCAGCAGTGGACAGGGGATCTACAATGAGCAGTTCTTC.

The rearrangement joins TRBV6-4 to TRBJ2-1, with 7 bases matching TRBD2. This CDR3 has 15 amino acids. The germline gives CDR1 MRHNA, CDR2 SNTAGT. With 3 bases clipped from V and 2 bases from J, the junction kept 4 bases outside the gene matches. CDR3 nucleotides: TGTGCCAGCAGTGAGCGGGGGTCTCCCTACAATGAGCAGTTCTTC. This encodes CASSERGSPYNEQFF.

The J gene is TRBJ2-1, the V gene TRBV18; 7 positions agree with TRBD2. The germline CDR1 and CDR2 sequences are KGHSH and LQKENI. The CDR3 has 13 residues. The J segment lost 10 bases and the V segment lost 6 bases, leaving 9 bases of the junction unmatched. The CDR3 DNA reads TGTGCCAGCTCCAGACTAGCCACATGGGAGCAGTTCTTC. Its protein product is CASSRLATWEQFF.

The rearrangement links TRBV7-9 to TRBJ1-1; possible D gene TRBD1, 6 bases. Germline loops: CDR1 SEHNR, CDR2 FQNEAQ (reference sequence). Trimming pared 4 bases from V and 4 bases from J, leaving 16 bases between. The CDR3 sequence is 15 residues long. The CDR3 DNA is TGTGCCAGCAGCTCCCAGGCCGGGGGGCTCACTGAAGCTTTCTTT. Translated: CASSSQAGGLTEAFF.

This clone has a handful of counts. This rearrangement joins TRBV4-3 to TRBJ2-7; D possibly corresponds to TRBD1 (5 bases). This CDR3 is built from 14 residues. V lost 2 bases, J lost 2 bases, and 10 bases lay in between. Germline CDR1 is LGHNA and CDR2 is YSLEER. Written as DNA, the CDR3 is TGCGCCAGCAGCCAACCCGGCAGGGCCTACGAGCAGTACTTC. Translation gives CASSQPGRAYEQYF.

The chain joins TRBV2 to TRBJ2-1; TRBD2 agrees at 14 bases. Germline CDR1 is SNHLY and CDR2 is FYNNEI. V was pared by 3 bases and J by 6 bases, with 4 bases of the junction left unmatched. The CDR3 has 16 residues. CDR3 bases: TGTGCCAGCAGTGAGACTAGCGGGAGGGGAGGCAATGAGCAGTTCTTC. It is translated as CASSETSGRGGNEQFF.

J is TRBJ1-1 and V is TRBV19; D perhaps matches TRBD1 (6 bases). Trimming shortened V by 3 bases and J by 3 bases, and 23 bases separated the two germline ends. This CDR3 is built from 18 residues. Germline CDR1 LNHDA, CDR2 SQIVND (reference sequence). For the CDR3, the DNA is TGTGCCAGTAGTATCCCCCAGGTCCGGGGGGCGCGGGACACTGAAGCTTTCTTT. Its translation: CASSIPQVRGARDTEAFF.